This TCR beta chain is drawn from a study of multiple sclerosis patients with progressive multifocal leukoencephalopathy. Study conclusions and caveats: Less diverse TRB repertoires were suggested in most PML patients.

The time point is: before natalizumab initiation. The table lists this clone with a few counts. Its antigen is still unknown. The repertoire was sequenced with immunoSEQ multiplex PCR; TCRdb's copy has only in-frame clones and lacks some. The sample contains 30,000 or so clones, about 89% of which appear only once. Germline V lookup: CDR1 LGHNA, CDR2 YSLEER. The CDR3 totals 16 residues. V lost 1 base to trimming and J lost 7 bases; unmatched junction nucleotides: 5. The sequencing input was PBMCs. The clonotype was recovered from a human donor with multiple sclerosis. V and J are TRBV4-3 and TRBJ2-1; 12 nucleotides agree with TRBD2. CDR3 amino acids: CASSQAPSGRGNEQFF. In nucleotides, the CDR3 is TGCGCCAGCAGCCAAGCACCTAGCGGGAGGGGGAATGAGCAGTTCTTC.